The 19 T cell receptor beta chains below all came from one sample that was sequenced in a study of T cells in narcolepsy. Measured with immunoSEQ multiplex PCR; TCRdb has only the in-frame clones, and not every one. Found here are 20,000 to 25,000 clones, just over 90% of them singletons; the top ten hold 0.9% to 1.2%. Sequencing was performed on CD45RA- memory CD4+ T cells from PBMCs. The receptors come from a human donor with narcolepsy.

The V and J genes are TRBV27 and TRBJ1-4, with D possibly matching TRBD1 (5 bases). The CDR3 consists of 13 residues. The germline V and J ends were trimmed by 3 bases and 9 bases, with 11 bases remaining between them. In germline, CDR1 is MNHEY, CDR2 SMNVEV (reference sequence). Here the CDR3 DNA reads TGTGCCAGCAGTTTGGAGACGGGGCAAAAACTGTTTTTT. Protein product: CASSLETGQKLFF.

J is TRBJ1-2 and V is TRBV5-1, with D possibly being TRBD1 (5 bases). Germline V gives CDR1 SGHRS, CDR2 YFSETQ. The ends were cut back, 0 bases at V and 0 bases at J, with 6 bases in the middle. CDR3 length equals 14 residues. CDR3 amino acids: CASSLGQPNYGYTF. DNA for the CDR3: TGCGCCAGCAGCTTGGGACAGCCTAACTATGGCTACACCTTC.

The rearrangement uses TRBV6-1 and TRBJ1-5, with 7 nucleotides matching TRBD1. Per germline, CDR1 MNHNS and CDR2 SASEGT. This CDR3 has 14 residues. V lost 7 bases to trimming and J lost 6 bases; unmatched junction nucleotides: 9. This CDR3 reads CASIYPGGGQPQHF. The CDR3 nucleotides read TGTGCCAGCATCTACCCAGGGGGTGGTCAGCCCCAGCATTTT.

J is TRBJ1-2 and V is TRBV13, with TRBD1 matching over 10 bases. J gave up 0 bases and V 6 bases, and 4 bases lay outside the gene matches. This CDR3 comprises 15 residues. In germline, CDR1 is PRHDT, CDR2 FYEKMQ (reference sequence). The CDR3 loop is CASRGDRGANYGYTF. DNA of the CDR3: TGTGCCAGCAGGGGGGACAGGGGAGCTAACTATGGCTACACCTTC.

J is TRBJ1-1 and V is TRBV30; tentatively, D is TRBD1 (6 bases). V shed 1 base and J shed 5 bases, with 17 bases lying between them. This CDR3 contains 15 residues. Germline V gene lookup returns CDR1 GTSNPN and CDR2 SVGIG (reference sequence). The CDR3 region has the DNA TGTGCCTGGAGTGCTTGGGTAGGGGGGGAAACTGAAGCTTTCTTT. Amino acid sequence: CAWSAWVGGETEAFF.

This rearrangement joins TRBV27 to TRBJ2-3; D is ambiguous. In germline, CDR1 is MNHEY, CDR2 SMNVEV (reference sequence). The CDR3 is 13 amino acids. Trimming stripped 3 bases from V and 6 bases from J, with 10 bases between. DNA for the CDR3: TGTGCCAGCAGTTTGCGGTGGGTGGATACGCAGTATTTT. It codes for CASSLRWVDTQYF.

This clone was seen only a few times. The chain carries TRBV6-4 and TRBJ2-1, with a weak D call TRBD2 (5 bases). Germline V gene sequence: CDR1 MRHNA, CDR2 SNTAGT. Trimming removed 2 bases at V and 7 bases at J, with 15 bases between. The CDR3 runs to 15 residues. CDR3 sequence reads: CASSDGLSPSNEQFF. In nucleotides, the CDR3 is TGTGCCAGCAGTGACGGACTCTCTCCCTCTAATGAGCAGTTCTTC.

The chain combines TRBV6-1 with TRBJ1-1, with 7 bases identical to TRBD1. The ends lost 0 bases at V and 6 bases at J; junction bases unmatched: 10. Germline V gene sequence: CDR1 MNHNS, CDR2 SASEGT. The CDR3 spans 16 residues. In nucleotides, the CDR3 is TGTGCCAGCAGTGAAGCATCAGGGGGGCGAAGGGCTGAAGCTTTCTTT. Protein product: CASSEASGGRRAEAFF.

A word on this clone: Other DNA sequences in the sample encode the same CDR3. This chain uses TRBV7-2 with TRBJ2-5; D is undetermined. The CDR3 runs to 14 residues. V lost 1 base to trimming and J lost 2 bases, with 8 bases between them. Germline CDR1 reads SGHTA; CDR2 reads FQGNSA. CDR3 sequence (DNA): TGTGCCAGCAGCTTAGGCGGTCTACAAGAGACCCAGTACTTC. Amino acid sequence: CASSLGGLQETQYF. The full variable domain, in which reference TRBV7-2 and TRBJ2-5 provide the parts outside the CDR3, is GAGVSQSPSNKVTEKGKDVELRCDPISGHTALYWYRQSLGQGLEFLIYFQGNSAPDKSGLPSDRFSAERTGGSVSTLTIQRTQQEDSAVYLCASSLGGLQETQYFGPGTRLLVL.

This sequence joins TRBV30 and TRBJ2-7; D is unclear. CDR1 is GTSNPN and CDR2 is SVGIG in the germline V gene (reference sequence). The CDR3 covers 14 residues. V was shortened by 1 base and J by 3 bases, with 13 bases between the two germline ends. The CDR3: CAWSARHHLYEQYF. For the CDR3, the DNA is TGTGCCTGGAGTGCCCGCCACCACCTCTACGAGCAGTACTTC.

The rearrangement links TRBV6-1 to TRBJ1-2; 7 bases map to TRBD1. CDR1 MNHNS and CDR2 SASEGT come from the germline V gene. V lost 4 bases and J lost 4; bases outside the gene matches: 6. The CDR3 runs 14 residues. Here the CDR3 reads CASSVQDRLYGYTF. In nucleotides, the CDR3 is TGTGCCAGCAGTGTCCAGGACAGGCTCTATGGCTACACCTTC.

The rearrangement uses TRBV5-8 and TRBJ2-1; no reliable D call. V was cut by 0 bases and J by 0 bases, with 7 bases left in between. The CDR3 runs 15 residues. The germline V gene encodes CDR1 SGHTS and CDR2 YDEGEE. The chain's CDR3 is CASSLGISSYNEQFF. CDR3 sequence (DNA): TGTGCCAGCAGCTTGGGGATTTCCTCCTACAATGAGCAGTTCTTC.

This rearrangement joins TRBV4-2 to TRBJ2-2; 8 nucleotides line up with TRBD2. Germline V gives CDR1 LGHNA, CDR2 YNFKEQ. The CDR3 is 16 amino acids. With V trimmed by 6 bases and J by 2 bases, 8 bases remained unmatched. The CDR3 DNA is TGTGCCAGCAGTCCCGGAACTAGCGGTAACACCGGGGAGCTGTTTTTT. Residues: CASSPGTSGNTGELFF.

This clone was counted once. The rearrangement uses TRBV29-1 and TRBJ1-2; 8 bases align to TRBD1. Unmatched junction bases numbered 12, after V lost 7 bases and J lost 8 bases. In germline, CDR1 is SQVTM, CDR2 ANQGSEA. There are 13 residues in the CDR3. This chain's CDR3 is CSAYSSTGVGYTF. The CDR3 coding sequence is TGCAGCGCCTACTCGTCGACAGGGGTGGGCTACACCTTC.

V and J are TRBV30 and TRBJ1-5, with D perhaps TRBD1 (5 bases). V lost 2 bases to trimming and J lost 1 base, with 6 bases between them. Germline CDR1 GTSNPN, CDR2 SVGIG (reference sequence). This CDR3 contains 13 residues. The CDR3, as DNA: TGTGCCTGGAGTAAGGGGAGCAATCAGCCCCAGCATTTT. Its translation is CAWSKGSNQPQHF.

V and J are TRBV6-5 and TRBJ1-2; D call uncertain. Between the trimmed V and J ends, which lost 6 bases and 6 bases, there was a span of 11 bases. This CDR3 has 12 residues. Germline CDR1 MNHEY, CDR2 SVGAGI. The CDR3 nucleotides are TGTGCCAGCAGGCGGGATGAGGATGGCTACACCTTC. Encoded protein: CASRRDEDGYTF.

The V gene is TRBV4-1, the J gene TRBJ2-5; 7 nucleotides agree with TRBD1. The CDR3 runs to 15 residues. CDR1 is MGHRA, CDR2 YSYEKL, per germline. V lost 3 bases and J lost 2; bases outside the gene matches: 6. The CDR3 is CASSHGTAQQETQYF. The CDR3 coding sequence is TGCGCCAGCAGCCACGGGACAGCACAACAAGAGACCCAGTACTTC.

The V gene is TRBV5-5, the J gene TRBJ2-7, with TRBD1 identical over 7 bases. J was trimmed by 3 bases and V by 4 bases; bases with no gene match: 16. This CDR3 region has 17 residues. The germline CDR1 and CDR2 sequences are SGHKS and YYEKEE (reference sequence). CDR3 protein: CASSARHQTGNFYEQYF. The CDR3, as DNA: TGTGCCAGCAGCGCCCGACACCAGACAGGGAATTTCTACGAGCAGTACTTC.

The V and J genes are TRBV5-4 and TRBJ2-6, with 11 bases identical to TRBD2. Germline V lookup: CDR1 SGHNT, CDR2 YYREEE (reference sequence). The V and J ends lost 5 bases and 3 bases, in that order; junction bases with no gene match: 10. CDR3 size: 18 residues. CDR3 sequence: CASSPRGLAGGGANVLTF. DNA for the CDR3: TGTGCCAGCAGTCCTAGGGGGCTAGCGGGAGGTGGGGCCAACGTCCTGACTTTC.